This T cell receptor (beta chain) was sequenced in a study of T cell clones after liver transplantation. Overall study context: In this trial, immunosuppression withdrawal was attempted within 2 years of liver transplant. The study's findings and limits: Graft donor-reactive T cells may have migrated into the graft rather than being deleted. Post-transplant, graft-donor-reactive CD4 TCRbeta sequences in blood dropped significantly in most of the 8 subjects. In a couple of subjects, few donor cells limited the measurable donor-reactive repertoire.

Clones were sequenced by immunoSEQ multiplex PCR, and TCRdb holds only the in-frame ones, with some missing. The table shows 50,000 to 55,000 clones, with about 69% occurring only once. A word on this clone: Antigen: not known.

V was clipped by 5 bases and J by 5 bases; unmatched bases: 9. Germline V gene data show CDR1 as SGHTA and CDR2 as FQGTGA. The CDR3 length is 16 residues. The rearrangement uses TRBV7-3 and TRBJ2-1; 10 bases are shared with TRBD2. The origin of this receptor is a human patient who received a liver transplant. Some of the T cells may derive from the graft donor. The sample consisted of CD4+ T cells from blood, taken more than 53 months after liver transplant. CDR3 DNA: TGTGCCAGCAGCCGCGCAGCGGGGGGGTTAGACAATGAGCAGTTCTTC. Its translation: CASSRAAGGLDNEQFF.